Presented here are 30 T cell receptor beta chains from one specimen sequenced in a study of cytomegalovirus exposure and HLA in healthy donors. With 60 Vbeta and 13 Jbeta primers, the PCR was carried out. Only in-frame clones appear in the TCRdb table, and some are missing; sequencing was by immunoSEQ multiplex PCR. The table includes tens of thousands of clones, roughly nine tenths detected once. Material for sequencing was PBMCs. Receptors were obtained from a man aged 30 to 45 in good health and CMV-seropositive.

This chain joins TRBV7-6 and TRBJ2-5, with TRBD2 identical over 7 bases. This CDR3 contains 17 residues. The germline gives CDR1 SGHVS, CDR2 FNYEAQ. V lost 6 bases and J lost 5; bases outside the gene matches: 18. CDR3 coding DNA: TGTGCCAGCAGTAAAGGGACTAACGGGAGAAGGTGGGAGACCCAGTACTTC. Amino acids: CASSKGTNGRRWETQYF.

This sequence joins TRBV4-1 and TRBJ2-7; TRBD1 aligns across 9 bases. Trimming cost V 4 bases and J 0 bases; bases outside gene matches: 7. CDR1 and CDR2 from the germline V gene are MGHRA and YSYEKL. The CDR3 has 16 amino acids. The CDR3 DNA reads as TGCGCCAGCAGCCCCCGAGGACAGGGGACCTCCTACGAGCAGTACTTC. This sequence encodes CASSPRGQGTSYEQYF.

The rearrangement joins TRBV11-2 to TRBJ1-2; a possible D gene is TRBD1 (5 bases). CDR3 length: 12 residues. Deletions cut 5 bases from V and 14 bases from J, with 18 bases between. Germline V gives CDR1 SGHAT, CDR2 FQNNGV. CDR3 protein: CASSGRQSSPTF. The CDR3 DNA sequence: TGTGCCAGCAGCGGTCGACAGAGCTCTCCGACCTTC. The entire variable domain, with the rest obtained from reference TRBV11-2 and TRBJ1-2, is as follows: EAGVAQSPRYKIIEKRQSVAFWCNPISGHATLYWYQQILGQGPKLLIQFQNNGVVDDSQLPKDRFSAERLKGVDSTLKIQPAKLEDSAVYLCASSGRQSSPTFGSGTRLTVV.

The gene calls are TRBV6-5 and TRBJ1-1, with 7 bases fitting TRBD1. Germline CDR1 MNHEY, CDR2 SVGAGI. The CDR3 length is 11 residues. After removal of 2 bases from V and 13 bases from J, the junction contained 4 bases not matched to a gene. This CDR3 is CASSYGGGVFF. For the CDR3, the DNA is TGTGCCAGCAGTTACGGAGGGGGCGTTTTCTTT.

The gene calls are TRBV6-5 and TRBJ1-2; 7 bases align to TRBD1. Germline assignment: CDR1 MNHEY and CDR2 SVGAGI. The CDR3 extends over 15 amino acids. J was trimmed by 3 bases and V by 5 bases; bases with no gene match: 9. Here the CDR3 DNA reads TGTGCCAGCAGTCGCTACAGGGGTGCTGACTATGGCTACACCTTC. This gives the protein CASSRYRGADYGYTF.

The chain employs TRBV28 and TRBJ1-5; D ambiguous. Germline CDR1 is MDHEN and CDR2 is SYDVKM. The CDR3 contains 12 residues. Trimming stripped 4 bases from V and 7 bases from J, with 8 bases between. CDR3 loop: CASSWTGQPQHF. The CDR3 DNA is TGTGCCAGCAGTTGGACGGGGCAGCCCCAGCATTTT.

This chain connects TRBV4-2 to TRBJ1-5; D unclear. Germline V CDR1 and CDR2: LGHNA, YNFKEQ. The ends were cut back, 1 base at V and 4 bases at J, with 14 bases in the middle. CDR3 size: 16 residues. Here the CDR3 DNA reads TGTGCCAGCAGCCAAGGAGACAAGACGAAAAATCAGCCCCAGCATTTT. Encoded protein: CASSQGDKTKNQPQHF.

The chain uses TRBV2 and TRBJ2-1, with 10 bases that match TRBD2. V lost 5 bases, J lost 4 bases, and 5 bases stayed unmatched. This CDR3 is 15 amino acids long. CDR1 SNHLY and CDR2 FYNNEI come from the germline V gene. The CDR3 nucleotides are TGTGCCAGCAGTCCGGGACTAGCGAGTTACAATGAGCAGTTCTTC. It yields the protein CASSPGLASYNEQFF.

This clone has a handful of counts. The chain combines TRBV9 with TRBJ1-5; unclear D gene. The V end was cut by 3 bases, the J end by 9 bases, with 16 bases between. This CDR3 has 14 amino acids. Germline V gives CDR1 SGDLS, CDR2 YYNGEE. CDR3 in amino acids: CASSADGGFGPQHF. The CDR3, as DNA: TGTGCCAGCAGCGCCGACGGAGGCTTTGGGCCCCAGCATTTT.

This chain links TRBV6-5 with TRBJ2-7; D is perhaps TRBD1 (6 bases). V lost 5 bases to trimming and J lost 4 bases, with 15 bases between them. The CDR3 is 14 amino acids. Germline V gene sequence: CDR1 MNHEY, CDR2 SVGAGI. CDR3 sequence: CASSRRDKAYEQYF. The CDR3, as DNA: TGTGCCAGCAGTCGCCGGGACAAGGCGTACGAGCAGTACTTC.

The V and J genes are TRBV29-1 and TRBJ2-1; D remains unclear. CDR3 size: 10 residues. Trimming stripped 4 bases from V and 8 bases from J, with 6 bases between. Germline V gene sequence: CDR1 SQVTM, CDR2 ANQGSEA. CDR3: CSVGQYEQFF. CDR3 DNA: TGCAGCGTTGGCCAGTATGAGCAGTTCTTC.

The rearrangement uses TRBV28 and TRBJ1-5; 8 positions agree with TRBD1. Trimming cost V 5 bases and J 9 bases; bases outside gene matches: 9. This CDR3 spans 14 amino acids. Germline V CDR1 and CDR2: MDHEN, SYDVKM. This chain's CDR3 is CASSAGQGELPQHF. The DNA of the CDR3 is TGTGCCAGCAGTGCCGGACAGGGAGAGCTGCCCCAGCATTTT. Full variable domain (outside the CDR3, taken from reference TRBV28 and TRBJ1-5): DVKVTQSSRYLVKRTGEKVFLECVQDMDHENMFWYRQDPGLGLRLIYFSYDVKMKEKGDIPEGYSVSREKKERFSLILESASTNQTSMYLCASSAGQGELPQHFGDGTRLSIL.

CDR3 DNA sequence: TGTGCCAGCTCCTGGGGGGGTAGCGGGAGGGCAGATACGCAGTATTTT. Protein sequence: CASSWGGSGRADTQYF. The gene calls are TRBV28 and TRBJ2-3, with 11 bases that match TRBD2. CDR1 is MDHEN and CDR2 is SYDVKM in the germline V gene. The V segment lost 8 bases and the J segment 4 bases; nucleotides outside the gene matches: 11. The CDR3 sequence is 16 residues long.

This chain links TRBV28 with TRBJ2-5, with 8 bases that match TRBD1. The DNA end is a closer match to TRBJ2-7, so the J assignment may be wrong. The CDR3 has 15 amino acids. CDR1 MDHEN and CDR2 SYDVKM come from the germline V gene. CDR3 in DNA: TGTGCCAGCAGTTTATTCCAGGGGGCATATTACGAGCAGTACTTC. It is translated as CASSLFQGAYYEQYF.

The chain combines TRBV28 with TRBJ1-1; the D is unclear. With 6 bases removed from V and 1 base from J, the gap between germline ends came to 15 bases. This CDR3 comprises 15 residues. Germline V lookup: CDR1 MDHEN, CDR2 SYDVKM. As DNA, the CDR3 is TGTGCCAGCAGACTTAACCCACCCCAGAACACTGAAGCTTTCTTT. It translates to CASRLNPPQNTEAFF. Using reference TRBV28 and TRBJ1-1 for the parts outside the CDR3, the full variable domain is DVKVTQSSRYLVKRTGEKVFLECVQDMDHENMFWYRQDPGLGLRLIYFSYDVKMKEKGDIPEGYSVSREKKERFSLILESASTNQTSMYLCASRLNPPQNTEAFFGQGTRLTVV.

This sequence joins TRBV7-2 and TRBJ2-7, with 7 nucleotides matching TRBD2. J was trimmed by 3 bases and V by 2 bases; bases with no gene match: 7. The germline V gene encodes CDR1 SGHTA and CDR2 FQGNSA. The CDR3 is 15 residues long. CDR3 sequence (DNA): TGTGCCAGCAGCTTATTTCCTAGCGGAAACTACGAGCAGTACTTC. It yields the protein CASSLFPSGNYEQYF.

The V call is TRBV6-5, the J call TRBJ2-3; 8 bases line up with TRBD1. Germline V CDR1 and CDR2: MNHEY, SVGAGI. This CDR3 has 15 amino acids. J gave up 1 base and V 6 bases, and 6 bases lay outside the gene matches. The CDR3 DNA is TGTGCCAGCAGGCTAGGACAGGGACGCACAGATACGCAGTATTTT. Translating it yields CASRLGQGRTDTQYF.

The gene calls are TRBV5-4 and TRBJ1-5; D is perhaps TRBD1 (5 bases). Trimming stripped 4 bases from V and 6 bases from J, with 11 bases between. Germline-derived CDR1 and CDR2 are SGHNT and YYREEE (reference sequence). This CDR3 has 13 amino acids. CDR3 DNA sequence: TGTGCCAGCAGCAAGGAGGGGACTCAGCCCCAGCATTTT. This gives the protein CASSKEGTQPQHF.

The gene calls are TRBV4-1 and TRBJ2-1, with TRBD1 as a possible D gene (6 bases). Trimming shortened V by 1 base and J by 6 bases, and 10 bases separated the two germline ends. CDR1 is MGHRA and CDR2 is YSYEKL in the germline V gene. The CDR3 length is 14 residues. This CDR3 reads CASSQGGHFNEQFF. The CDR3, as DNA: TGCGCCAGCAGCCAAGGGGGACACTTCAATGAGCAGTTCTTC.

The sample holds a few counts of this clone. The chain joins TRBV4-1 to TRBJ2-4; 10 bases are shared with TRBD1. Trimming took 4 bases from V and 2 from J; bases not matched to a gene: 14. The germline CDR1 and CDR2 sequences are MGHRA and YSYEKL. The CDR3 is 19 amino acids. The CDR3 sequence is CASSRPGQGMSGTKNIQYF. The CDR3 coding sequence is TGCGCCAGCAGCCGACCGGGACAGGGGATGTCTGGGACCAAAAACATTCAGTACTTC.

This chain joins TRBV5-4 and TRBJ2-7, with TRBD1 matching over 7 bases. Germline V gene lookup returns CDR1 SGHNT and CDR2 YYREEE (reference sequence). This CDR3 is 14 amino acids long. V lost 0 bases, J lost 3 bases, and 3 bases stayed unmatched. This CDR3 reads CASSLGQGNYEQYF. As DNA, the CDR3 is TGTGCCAGCAGCTTGGGACAGGGAAACTACGAGCAGTACTTC.

J is TRBJ2-1 and V is TRBV19, with 8 bases identical to TRBD2. V was clipped by 5 bases and J by 0 bases; unmatched bases: 12. The CDR3 length is 18 residues. From germline, CDR1 is LNHDA and CDR2 SQIVND (reference sequence). The chain's CDR3 is CASSERAGGTASYNEQFF. The CDR3 DNA reads as TGTGCCAGTAGTGAACGGGCGGGGGGCACGGCCTCCTACAATGAGCAGTTCTTC. The full variable domain, in which reference TRBV19 and TRBJ2-1 provide the parts outside the CDR3, is DGGITQSPKYLFRKEGQNVTLSCEQNLNHDAMYWYRQDPGQGLRLIYYSQIVNDFQKGDIAEGYSVSREKKESFPLTVTSAQKNPTAFYLCASSERAGGTASYNEQFFGPGTRLTVL.

The sample holds one count of this clone. The chain employs TRBV7-6 and TRBJ2-5; D is ambiguous. V lost 3 bases, J lost 2 bases, and 4 bases lay in between. The germline CDR1 and CDR2 sequences are SGHVS and FNYEAQ. The CDR3 loop spans 12 amino acids. For the CDR3, the DNA is TGTGCCAGCAGCTTCGGTCAAGAGACCCAGTACTTC. This sequence encodes CASSFGQETQYF.

This rearrangement joins TRBV9 to TRBJ2-3; tentative D call: TRBD2 (6 bases). The CDR3 covers 14 residues. From germline, CDR1 is SGDLS and CDR2 YYNGEE. The V end lost 2 bases, the J end lost 3 bases, and 10 bases lay between the germline ends. The DNA of the CDR3 is TGTGCCAGCAGCGTCACTCGGGGGACAGATACGCAGTATTTT. Its protein product is CASSVTRGTDTQYF.

The chain joins TRBV29-1 to TRBJ1-4, with a weak D call TRBD1 (6 bases). V gave up 7 bases and J gave up 3 bases, with 12 bases separating them. CDR1 is SQVTM, CDR2 ANQGSEA, per germline. CDR3 size: 13 residues. In DNA, the CDR3 is TGCAGCGCCTGGACAGACCCTAATGAAAAACTGTTTTTT. The encoded protein is CSAWTDPNEKLFF.

This clone appeared once. The chain has TRBV6-5 and TRBJ2-7; TRBD2 aligns across 13 bases. CDR1 is MNHEY and CDR2 is SVGAGI in the germline V gene. This CDR3 contains 14 residues. The ends lost 6 bases at V and 7 bases at J; junction bases unmatched: 6. The CDR3 DNA reads TGTGCCAGCAGAGGACTAGCGGGAGATGGGGAGCAGTACTTC. It translates to CASRGLAGDGEQYF.

This clone was recorded once. The rearrangement joins TRBV5-4 to TRBJ1-2; 9 bases line up with TRBD1. This CDR3 region has 15 residues. V lost 0 bases to trimming and J lost 0 bases; unmatched junction nucleotides: 0. CDR1 is SGHNT and CDR2 is YYREEE in the germline V gene (reference sequence). CDR3 DNA: TGTGCCAGCAGCTTGGGGGACAGGGCTAACTATGGCTACACCTTC. Its protein product is CASSLGDRANYGYTF.

The table lists this clone with a few counts. The chain joins TRBV11-2 to TRBJ1-1; the D gene is possibly TRBD1 (6 bases). The CDR3 runs to 13 residues. Germline loops: CDR1 SGHAT, CDR2 FQNNGV. The V end was cut by 6 bases, the J end by 1 base, with 9 bases between. In DNA, the CDR3 is TGTGCCAGCAGTAAACAGGGGAACACTGAAGCTTTCTTT. Its protein is CASSKQGNTEAFF. The full variable domain, in which reference TRBV11-2 and TRBJ1-1 provide the parts outside the CDR3, is EAGVAQSPRYKIIEKRQSVAFWCNPISGHATLYWYQQILGQGPKLLIQFQNNGVVDDSQLPKDRFSAERLKGVDSTLKIQPAKLEDSAVYLCASSKQGNTEAFFGQGTRLTVV.

The chain carries TRBV28 and TRBJ1-2; TRBD1 agrees at 8 bases. CDR3 length equals 16 residues. Germline lookup yields CDR1 MDHEN and CDR2 SYDVKM. V dropped 6 bases and J dropped 7; count of bases not matched to a gene: 16. Here the CDR3 DNA reads TGTGCCAGCAGGTCGGACAGGGATAAATTTAGAGGTGGCTACACCTTC. This translates into CASRSDRDKFRGGYTF.

This chain joins TRBV4-1 and TRBJ2-7; 14 bases fit TRBD2. Germline loops: CDR1 MGHRA, CDR2 YSYEKL. V lost 2 bases and J lost 4; bases outside the gene matches: 7. This CDR3 is built from 17 residues. For the CDR3, the DNA is TGCGCCAGCAGCCAACGGGTGGGACTAGCGGGAGATTACGAGCAGTACTTC. Amino acid sequence: CASSQRVGLAGDYEQYF.